These 23 T cell receptor beta chains share one sample of origin, sequenced in a study of shared clonotypes between healthy human individuals. The repertoire was sequenced with immunoSEQ multiplex PCR; TCRdb's copy has only in-frame clones and lacks some. Among around 1.9 million clones, roughly 93% were seen once, and the ten largest hold more than 1.5%. As defined, naive CD8 cells were CD45RO-negative and positively selected for CCR7, with terminally differentiated effector memory CD45RA+ cells excluded. The sequencing sample was made of naive CD8+ T cells from PBMCs. The receptors come from a man aged 18 to 30 in good health. Some clones in this sample may be carry-over from other donors' samples.

The chain has TRBV7-8 and TRBJ1-1, with 9 positions matching TRBD1. Germline lookup yields CDR1 SGHVS and CDR2 FQNEAQ. The CDR3 contains 18 residues. J gave up 0 bases and V 1 base, and 9 bases lay outside the gene matches. This chain's CDR3 is CASSLVGQGFHLNTEAFF. The CDR3 DNA reads as TGTGCCAGCAGCTTAGTGGGACAGGGTTTCCACTTGAACACTGAAGCTTTCTTT.

This clone was detected only a few times. The rearrangement uses TRBV4-1 and TRBJ1-5; TRBD1 aligns across 9 bases. The V segment lost 1 base and the J segment 1 base; nucleotides outside the gene matches: 5. Germline CDR1 MGHRA, CDR2 YSYEKL. This CDR3 spans 17 amino acids. CDR3 sequence (DNA): TGCGCCAGCAGCCAAGGGACAGGGGCTTGGAGCAATCAGCCCCAGCATTTT. Translation: CASSQGTGAWSNQPQHF.

This clone was seen a single time. This sequence joins TRBV5-6 and TRBJ2-5, with D uncertain. The CDR3 has 17 amino acids. Trimming left V 4 bases short and J 2 bases short, with 21 bases between. CDR1 and CDR2 (germline): SGHDT, YYEEEE. CDR3 protein: CASSLEWAGGIQETQYF. The CDR3 region has the DNA TGTGCCAGCAGCCTTGAATGGGCAGGTGGGATACAAGAGACCCAGTACTTC.

The chain employs TRBV10-2 and TRBJ1-1; 9 bases line up with TRBD1. Germline CDR1 and CDR2: WSHSY and SAAADI. The CDR3 length is 14 residues. V was pared by 7 bases and J by 4 bases, with 7 bases of the junction left unmatched. The CDR3 sequence: CASTNGQGITEAFF. The CDR3 DNA sequence: TGCGCCAGCACCAACGGACAGGGGATCACTGAAGCTTTCTTT.

This clone was observed once. This chain joins TRBV6-6 and TRBJ2-1, with TRBD2 matching over 7 bases. Germline V lookup: CDR1 MNHNY, CDR2 SVGAGI (reference sequence). V lost 5 bases, J lost 0 bases, and 7 bases stayed unmatched. The CDR3 length is 16 residues. In nucleotides, the CDR3 is TGTGCCAGCAGTCACCGGGGGGTCAGCTCCTACAATGAGCAGTTCTTC. Its translation is CASSHRGVSSYNEQFF.

The chain uses TRBV2 and TRBJ1-4; 7 bases fit TRBD1. The J segment lost 2 bases and the V segment lost 3 bases, leaving 6 bases of the junction unmatched. Germline CDR1 and CDR2: SNHLY and FYNNEI. This CDR3 spans 16 amino acids. The CDR3 loop reads CASSEGRGSTNEKLFF. The CDR3, as DNA: TGTGCCAGCAGTGAGGGCAGGGGGTCCACTAATGAAAAACTGTTTTTT.

The CDR3 DNA reads TGTGCCAGCATAACCGGACCCAACACTGAAGCTTTCTTT. It encodes CASITGPNTEAFF. The chain combines TRBV28 with TRBJ1-1; no reliable D call. The germline V and J ends were trimmed by 7 bases and 2 bases, with 11 bases remaining between them. There are 13 residues in the CDR3. Germline lookup yields CDR1 MDHEN and CDR2 SYDVKM.

The V call is TRBV28, the J call TRBJ2-3; D unclear. CDR3 length equals 13 residues. The germline gives CDR1 MDHEN, CDR2 SYDVKM. Between the trimmed V and J ends, which lost 3 bases and 4 bases, there was a span of 8 bases. The CDR3 region is CASSLAVPDTQYF. The CDR3 DNA sequence: TGTGCCAGCAGTTTGGCGGTTCCAGATACGCAGTATTTT.

The chain recombines TRBV2 with TRBJ1-2, with D maybe TRBD1 (5 bases). Germline V gene sequence: CDR1 SNHLY, CDR2 FYNNEI. This CDR3 comprises 14 residues. The V end was cut by 3 bases, the J end by 4 bases, with 12 bases between. The CDR3 DNA reads TGTGCCAGCAGTGAGCGTCAGGGCGGCTATGGCTACACCTTC. This sequence encodes CASSERQGGYGYTF.

This clone was seen a few times. Here the CDR3 DNA reads TGTGCCACCAGCCCTACTAGGGGCAACACTGAAGCTTTCTTT. This encodes CATSPTRGNTEAFF. The chain recombines TRBV15 with TRBJ1-1; D may be TRBD1 (5 bases). V lost 5 bases to trimming and J lost 2 bases, with 12 bases between them. Germline CDR1 is LNHNV and CDR2 is YYDKDF (reference sequence). The CDR3 length is 14 residues.

The gene calls are TRBV28 and TRBJ2-7; D is ambiguous. The germline gives CDR1 MDHEN, CDR2 SYDVKM. With 5 bases removed from V and 1 base from J, the gap between germline ends came to 18 bases. This CDR3 has 16 residues. The CDR3 here is CASSLEANSRSYEQYF. CDR3 bases: TGTGCCAGCAGTCTCGAGGCGAATTCAAGGTCCTACGAGCAGTACTTC.

The V call is TRBV7-3, the J call TRBJ2-3; perhaps TRBD2 as D (5 bases). CDR1 is SGHTA, CDR2 FQGTGA, per germline. This CDR3 contains 17 residues. The V and J ends lost 5 bases and 6 bases respectively, with 24 bases between them. CDR3 nucleotides: TGTGCCAGCAGCGCAATCCCGGCCGGATCTAGCTGGGATACGCAGTATTTT. Protein sequence: CASSAIPAGSSWDTQYF.

This rearrangement joins TRBV29-1 to TRBJ2-7, with D maybe TRBD1 (5 bases). Trimming cost V 4 bases and J 6 bases, with 16 bases left between them. Germline lookup yields CDR1 SQVTM and CDR2 ANQGSEA. The CDR3 sequence is 13 residues long. Here the CDR3 DNA reads TGCAGCGTTGTGGCCTCCAGGGTTGCCGAGCAGTACTTC. Translating gives CSVVASRVAEQYF.

A note on this clone: Other nucleotide sequences in the sample specify the same CDR3. This chain uses TRBV27 with TRBJ2-7; tentative D call: TRBD2 (5 bases). CDR3 length: 13 residues. The germline V gene encodes CDR1 MNHEY and CDR2 SMNVEV (reference sequence). Deletions cut 2 bases from V and 3 bases from J, with 8 bases between. This chain's CDR3 is CASSLGRSYEQYF. CDR3 nucleotides: TGTGCCAGCAGTTTAGGGAGAAGCTACGAGCAGTACTTC.

J is TRBJ2-1 and V is TRBV19; TRBD1 aligns across 9 bases. Germline CDR1 LNHDA, CDR2 SQIVND (reference sequence). V dropped 1 base and J dropped 9; count of bases not matched to a gene: 10. The CDR3 loop spans 16 amino acids. The CDR3 loop reads CASSIGPTGGYSEQFF. As DNA, the CDR3 is TGTGCCAGTAGTATAGGGCCGACAGGGGGTTATAGTGAGCAGTTCTTC.

The chain employs TRBV5-1 and TRBJ2-3; D call uncertain. The germline V gene has CDR1 SGHRS and CDR2 YFSETQ. The V end was cut by 2 bases, the J end by 0 bases, with 4 bases between. CDR3 length: 13 amino acids. The CDR3 nucleotides read TGCGCCAGCAGCTTCTCGAGCACAGATACGCAGTATTTT. Protein product: CASSFSSTDTQYF.

To note about this clone: Distinct nucleotide sequences in the sample also encode this CDR3. The J gene is TRBJ1-1, the V gene TRBV6-6, with D unclear. V shed 2 bases and J shed 0 bases, with 1 base lying between them. The CDR3 is 12 residues long. Looked up from germline, CDR1 is MNHNY and CDR2 is SVGAGI (reference sequence). The CDR3 DNA reads TGTGCCAGCAGTTACCTGAACACTGAAGCTTTCTTT. It translates to CASSYLNTEAFF.

This clone occurred a few times. In the same sample, other DNA sequences code for this CDR3. This chain joins TRBV27 and TRBJ2-7; D is perhaps TRBD2 (6 bases). Germline CDR1 and CDR2: MNHEY and SMNVEV (reference sequence). The CDR3 totals 13 residues. The V gene lost 6 bases and the J gene lost 2 bases, with 11 bases spanning the gap. DNA of the CDR3: TGTGCCAGCAGCGCTAGCGCTACCTACGAGCAGTACTTC. Amino acids: CASSASATYEQYF.

V gene TRBV13 combines with J gene TRBJ2-1; 11 bases map to TRBD1. This CDR3 has 16 residues. V gave up 0 bases and J gave up 10 bases; unmatched junction bases: 8. Germline V CDR1 and CDR2: PRHDT, FYEKMQ (reference sequence). The CDR3 loop reads CASSLGRDRGRGEQFF. The CDR3 DNA is TGTGCCAGCAGCTTAGGCCGGGACAGGGGGAGAGGGGAGCAGTTCTTC.

About this clone itself: Other DNA sequences in the sample encode the same CDR3. The CDR3 sequence is CASSSTSYEQYF. In nucleotides, the CDR3 is TGTGCCAGCAGCTCCACCTCCTACGAGCAGTACTTC. This chain uses TRBV7-9 with TRBJ2-7; no clear D gene. CDR1 and CDR2 from the germline V gene are SEHNR and FQNEAQ (reference sequence). Trimming took 4 bases from V and 0 from J, leaving 4 bases between them. The CDR3 sequence is 12 residues long.

The chain is built from TRBV9 and TRBJ2-2, with D perhaps TRBD2 (6 bases). Trimming pared 4 bases from V and 5 bases from J, leaving 18 bases between. The CDR3 is 16 amino acids. Germline CDR1 reads SGDLS; CDR2 reads YYNGEE. CDR3 bases: TGTGCCAGCAGCTCTGTAGCGGTCCCGAGAACCGGGGAGCTGTTTTTT. Amino acid sequence: CASSSVAVPRTGELFF.

The V gene is TRBV18, the J gene TRBJ1-5; 7 positions agree with TRBD1. The CDR3 has 15 amino acids. Germline loops: CDR1 KGHSH, CDR2 LQKENI. Trimming removed 6 bases from V and 7 bases from J; junction bases left unmatched: 12. The CDR3 spells CASSPGPTGVQPQHF. In DNA form, the CDR3 reads TGTGCCAGCTCCCCGGGTCCTACAGGGGTCCAGCCCCAGCATTTT.

This clone appeared a single time. The chain joins TRBV6-5 to TRBJ2-7; tentative D call: TRBD2 (5 bases). Germline assignment: CDR1 MNHEY and CDR2 SVGAGI. V lost 2 bases and J 0 bases, leaving 11 bases between the germline ends. The CDR3 runs 15 residues. The CDR3 DNA is TGTGCCAGCAGTTACAGTGGTAGCGCCTCCTACGAGCAGTACTTC. This translates into CASSYSGSASYEQYF.